The present entry profiles one T cell receptor beta chain with its context. Its cognate antigen is unknown. This record belongs to a study of identical twins. Study-level results: Cross-sectional statistical analysis, not tracking of the same donors, underpinned the conclusions. Carriage of fewer insertions was seen in abundant cord blood beta clonotypes, whereas memory repertoires showed none.

Everyone who gave samples was a healthy Caucasian. There are 20 residues in the CDR3. The cDNA had a unique molecular identifier and a template-switch universal primer site. TCRdb re-derived calls from the 5' RACE reads in MiXCR, one entry per CDR3 protein. Found here are approximately 1.8 million distinct CDR3 sequences, about 31% of them singletons; the top ten hold more than 0.25%. V is TRBV21-1 and J is TRBJ2-6; TRBD2, the table's D call, lacks a check against the DNA. TRBV21-1 is assigned pseudogene status. The specimen was cord blood. This TCR was recovered from a newborn girl in good health. CDR3 sequence reads: CASSKGSISGLPWGANVLTF. The CDR3 coding sequence is TGTGCCAGCAGCAAGGGTTCCATCTCGGGACTCCCTTGGGGGGCCAACGTCCTGACTTTC.